The 10 T cell receptor beta chains in this list originate from one sample, sequenced in a study of CD8 T cells in Susac syndrome. RNA amounts of 0.5 to 1 ug underwent reverse transcription with random hexamers. TCRdb analysed the immunoSEQ multiplex PCR reads with MiXCR anew, one entry per CDR3 protein. In the table there are nearly 200,000 distinct CDR3 sequences, nearly 95% of which are singletons. Material for sequencing was CD4+ T cells from PBMCs. These receptors all stem from a human donor with multiple sclerosis.

The chain uses TRBV12-3 or TRBV12-4 and TRBJ2-2; 10 bases map to TRBD1. J was trimmed by 5 bases and V by 6 bases; bases with no gene match: 6. This CDR3 is 15 amino acids long. The CDR3 loop is CASSPPGQGTGELFF. The DNA for the CDR3 is TGTGCCAGCAGCCCCCCGGGACAGGGGACCGGGGAGCTGTTTTTT.

The chain has TRBV30 and TRBJ2-2; 8 bases map to TRBD1. Trimming cost V 1 base and J 3 bases; bases outside gene matches: 7. CDR3 length equals 16 residues. CDR1 is GTSNPN and CDR2 is SVGIG in the germline V gene (reference sequence). In DNA, the CDR3 is TGTGCCTGGAGTGCCTGGACAGGGCTGGACACCGGGGAGCTGTTTTTT. Translation: CAWSAWTGLDTGELFF.

The V gene is TRBV7-3, the J gene TRBJ1-1; a possible D gene is TRBD1 (6 bases). The CDR3 is 14 residues long. Germline-derived CDR1 and CDR2 are SGHTA and FQGTGA. V was clipped by 5 bases and J by 1 base, with 11 bases between them. CDR3 bases: TGTGCCAGCAGCGAAGGACAGACGAACACTGAAGCTTTCTTT. This translates into CASSEGQTNTEAFF.

The chain uses TRBV7-6 and TRBJ2-1, with 7 bases identical to TRBD2. J lost 7 bases, V lost 5 bases, and 8 bases had no gene match. The V gene's germline CDR1 is SGHVS and CDR2 FNYEAQ. The CDR3 sequence is 14 residues long. The CDR3 coding sequence is TGTGCCAGCAGCCCTCGGCAGGGAGGGAATGAGCAGTTCTTC. The encoded protein is CASSPRQGGNEQFF. Supplemented by reference TRBV7-6 and TRBJ2-1, the full variable domain reads GAGVSQSPRYKVTKRGQDVALRCDPISGHVSLYWYRQALGQGPEFLTYFNYEAQQDKSGLPNDRFSAERPEGSISTLTIQRTEQRDSAMYRCASSPRQGGNEQFFGPGTRLTVL.

This chain connects TRBV30 to TRBJ1-2; D is unclear. CDR3 size: 15 residues. CDR1 and CDR2 (germline): GTSNPN, SVGIG (reference sequence). Trimming left V 3 bases short and J 8 bases short, with 22 bases between. The CDR3 region has the DNA TGTGCCTGGAGACTTGGGTCGGCCAATATTTGGGGCTACACCTTC. It translates to CAWRLGSANIWGYTF.

The chain carries TRBV9 and TRBJ2-7; D unclear. V dropped 2 bases and J dropped 0 bases, with 12 bases sitting between them. Germline V gives CDR1 SGDLS, CDR2 YYNGEE. CDR3 length: 15 residues. The CDR3 sequence is CASSVSAVTSYEQYF. The CDR3, as DNA: TGTGCCAGCAGCGTGAGTGCGGTAACCTCCTACGAGCAGTACTTC.

This chain uses TRBV20-1 with TRBJ2-1; 9 nucleotides align to TRBD1. The ends lost 6 bases at V and 0 bases at J; junction bases unmatched: 6. The V gene's germline CDR1 is DFQATT and CDR2 SNEGSKA (reference sequence). This CDR3 spans 15 amino acids. The CDR3 protein is CSATPGQGSYNEQFF. The CDR3, as DNA: TGCAGTGCGACCCCGGGACAGGGCTCCTACAATGAGCAGTTCTTC.

V and J are TRBV6-5 and TRBJ2-1; no firm D call. This CDR3 has 13 amino acids. V lost 6 bases to trimming and J lost 5 bases, with 11 bases between them. Per the germline V gene, CDR1 is MNHEY and CDR2 is SVGAGI. As DNA, the CDR3 is TGTGCCAGCAGGTCAAGGCGGAACAATGAGCAGTTCTTC. It encodes CASRSRRNNEQFF.

The chain has TRBV20-1 and TRBJ2-1; D uncertain. CDR1 and CDR2 from the germline V gene are DFQATT and SNEGSKA (reference sequence). V was cut by 3 bases and J by 7 bases, with 4 bases left in between. There are 10 residues in the CDR3. The CDR3 protein is CSARANEQFF. The CDR3 DNA reads as TGCAGTGCTAGGGCAAATGAGCAGTTCTTC.

The V gene is TRBV5-1, the J gene TRBJ2-1, with unresolved D. The germline CDR1 and CDR2 sequences are SGHRS and YFSETQ. Between the trimmed V and J ends, which lost 4 bases and 4 bases, there was a span of 12 bases. The CDR3 consists of 14 residues. The CDR3 here is CASSVSPPYNEQFF. In nucleotides, the CDR3 is TGCGCCAGCAGCGTTTCTCCACCATACAATGAGCAGTTCTTC.